The clone carrying this TCR beta chain was observed many times. Its antigen is still unknown. These data are taken from a study of neurological immune-mediated disorders. Whole-study findings and limits: Among expanded clones, no CDR3 amino acid sequences were shared across subjects, a pattern suggesting private repertoires in all groups.

The junction had 6 bases not matched to a gene; V was cut back by 3 bases and J by 9 bases. The germline gives CDR1 MGHDK, CDR2 SYGVNS. The CDR3 covers 13 residues. With 10-nucleotide random UMIs, 5'RACE was used to make the cDNA. TCRdb reanalysed the 5' RACE reads using MiXCR and keeps one entry per CDR3 protein. This table has fewer than 80,000 distinct CDR3 sequences, around 5.2% appearing once. Stored at -80 C, 2 million PBMCs were the source of the unsorted libraries. The origin of this receptor is a woman aged 30 to 39 with multiple sclerosis. The chain joins TRBV25-1 to TRBJ2-3; 7 nucleotides agree with TRBD1. Input material: PBMCs. This CDR3 is CASSEDRRTTQYF. CDR3 sequence (DNA): TGTGCCAGCAGTGAGGACAGGAGGACCACGCAGTATTTT.